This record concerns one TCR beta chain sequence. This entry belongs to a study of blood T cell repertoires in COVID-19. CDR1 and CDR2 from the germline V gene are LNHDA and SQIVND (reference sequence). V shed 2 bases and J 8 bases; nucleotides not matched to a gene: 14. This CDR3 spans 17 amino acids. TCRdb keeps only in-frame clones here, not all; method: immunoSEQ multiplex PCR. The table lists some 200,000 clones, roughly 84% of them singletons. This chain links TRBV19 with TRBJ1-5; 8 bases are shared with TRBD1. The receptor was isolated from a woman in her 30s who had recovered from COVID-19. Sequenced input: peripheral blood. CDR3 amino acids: CASSILVVMAGGEPQHF. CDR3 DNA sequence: TGTGCCAGTAGTATACTGGTCGTCATGGCAGGGGGCGAGCCCCAGCATTTT.